A selection of T cell receptor beta chains follows, all from one sample in a study of cytomegalovirus exposure and HLA in healthy donors. Produced via immunoSEQ multiplex PCR; TCRdb's table is partial and in-frame only. The sample records 150,000 to 200,000 clones, over 60% being singletons. Sequenced material: PBMCs. The receptors here all came from a woman younger than 45 in good health and CMV-seronegative. Both conserved end residues are part of each CDR3. A D gene is named only where the DNA matches it firmly. Rows may omit the clone size; those that give it use once, few, many or a size class.

d_call	v_call	clone_size	j_call	cdr3_nt	cdr3_aa
NA	TRBV4-2	few	TRBJ1-5	TGTGCCAGCAGCCAGGTGACAGAGTCGGCCCAGCATTTT	CASSQVTESAQHF
NA	TRBV11-3	NA	TRBJ2-2	TGTGCCAGCAGCCCCCCGTGGCCGAACACCGGGGAGCTGTTTTTT	CASSPPWPNTGELFF
NA	TRBV7-3	NA	TRBJ2-7	TGTGCCAGCAGCTTAGGGCCCGCCCGCGAGCAGTACTTC	CASSLGPAREQYF
NA	TRBV6-4	once	TRBJ2-1	TGTGCCACCTCCTCCGGGACTTCCAATGAGCAGTTCTTC	CATSSGTSNEQFF
NA	TRBV19	once	TRBJ1-5	TGTGCCAGTTCAGGGGCTTTAAGGGGGCAGCCCCAGCATTTT	CASSGALRGQPQHF
TRBD2	TRBV15	NA	TRBJ2-1	TGTGCCACCACCTTACTAGCGGGAGGGCCCCCCTACAATGAGCAGTTCTTC	CATTLLAGGPPYNEQFF
NA	TRBV11-2	few	TRBJ2-7	TGTGCCAGCAGCCCAAATACAGGGCACTACGAGCAGTACTTC	CASSPNTGHYEQYF
NA	TRBV28	NA	TRBJ1-2	TGTGCCAGCAGTCCACAATTTAACTATGGCTACACCTTC	CASSPQFNYGYTF
NA	TRBV7-6	NA	TRBJ2-7	TGTGCCAGCAGCTTAGCGATCGGGTACGAGCAGTACTTC	CASSLAIGYEQYF
TRBD2	TRBV5-1	NA	TRBJ2-1	TGCGCCAGCAGCGGTTCAGCGGGGGGGCACAATGAGCAGTTCTTC	CASSGSAGGHNEQFF
TRBD1	TRBV2	NA	TRBJ1-6	TGTGCCAGCAGTGCCACAGGGGATAATTCACCCCTCCACTTT	CASSATGDNSPLHF
NA	TRBV7-9	NA	TRBJ2-1	TGTGCCAGCAGCTTTGCCGGGACTCTCGTCCGGGATGAGCAGTTCTTC	CASSFAGTLVRDEQFF
TRBD1	TRBV4-3	few	TRBJ2-2	TGCGCCAGCAGCCAAGACGACAGGGGATACACCGGGGAGCTGTTTTTT	CASSQDDRGYTGELFF
TRBD1	TRBV5-1	medium-sized	TRBJ1-1	TGCGCCAGCAGCTTGGCAGGGGGTTATACTGAAGCTTTCTTT	CASSLAGGYTEAFF
TRBD1	TRBV2	NA	TRBJ2-5	TGTGCCAGCACCCGGGACAGAAATAACAAAGAGACCCAGTACTTC	CASTRDRNNKETQYF
NA	TRBV6-5	NA	TRBJ1-2	TGTGCCAGCAGTACAGACAGCTATGGCTACACCTTC	CASSTDSYGYTF
TRBD1	TRBV19	NA	TRBJ2-7	TGTGCCAGTAGTAACCTTCTCCGGGACAGAGATTACGAGCAGTACTTC	CASSNLLRDRDYEQYF
NA	TRBV14	NA	TRBJ2-4	TGTGCCAGCAGCCACGCCTTCCCCCAGGGGAACATTCAGTACTTC	CASSHAFPQGNIQYF
TRBD1	TRBV4-1	NA	TRBJ1-5	TGCGCCAGCAGCCTCGTCGGGACAGGGTATAGCAATCAGCCCCAGCATTTT	CASSLVGTGYSNQPQHF
TRBD1	TRBV19	few	TRBJ1-1	TGTGCCAGTACCACGACAGGGGGTGGGACTGAAGCTTTCTTT	CASTTTGGGTEAFF
TRBD2	TRBV9	NA	TRBJ2-1	TGTGCCAGCAGCGTGGGGACTAGCGGGATAAATGAGCAGTTCTTC	CASSVGTSGINEQFF
NA	TRBV7-2	NA	TRBJ1-4	TGTGCCAGCAGCTTGGCTAGGGAAAAACTGTTTTTT	CASSLAREKLFF
NA	TRBV7-9	NA	TRBJ2-7	TGTGCCAGCAGCTTAGCGCATACGGGCTCCTACGAGCAGTACTTC	CASSLAHTGSYEQYF
NA	TRBV5-6	few	TRBJ1-6	TGTGCCAGCAGCTTGGAGGGGATATCACCCCTCCACTTT	CASSLEGISPLHF
NA	TRBV19	NA	TRBJ2-1	TGTGCCAGTAGTATGAGGACAGTAGATGAGCAGTTCTTC	CASSMRTVDEQFF
NA	TRBV19	NA	TRBJ1-5	TGTGCCAGCTTGGGGGGAGCTAATCAGCCCCAGCATTTT	CASLGGANQPQHF
NA	TRBV6-6	NA	TRBJ2-7	TGTGCCAGCAAGCTGGAGAACTACGAGCAGTACTTC	CASKLENYEQYF
TRBD1	TRBV5-1	once	TRBJ1-2	TGCGCCAGCAGCACCGGACAGGGCGGAGATGGCTATGGCTACACCTTC	CASSTGQGGDGYGYTF
NA	TRBV6-5	few	TRBJ1-2	TGTGCCAGCAGCCTGGGGGGGGATTATGACTATGGCTACACCTTC	CASSLGGDYDYGYTF
NA	TRBV28	NA	TRBJ1-4	TGTGCCAGCACCCCCGTCTCCACTAATGAAAAACTGTTTTTT	CASTPVSTNEKLFF
NA	TRBV4-3	once	TRBJ1-1	TGCGCCAGCAGCTTCGAGGGTAAAGCTTTCTTT	CASSFEGKAFF
NA	TRBV11-3	NA	TRBJ1-1	TGTGCCAGCAGCTTATACCTAGGCACTGAAGCTTTCTTT	CASSLYLGTEAFF
NA	TRBV25-1	few	TRBJ1-1	TGTGCCAGCAGTGAATATTCGGGGTTGGTGAACACTGAAGCTTTCTTT	CASSEYSGLVNTEAFF
NA	TRBV7-3	NA	TRBJ2-2	TGTGCCAGCAGCTATTTATCCGGGGAGCTGTTTTTT	CASSYLSGELFF
NA	TRBV10-3	NA	TRBJ1-2	TGTGCCTCCTCAGGCGGGGGGACCGCTAACTATGGCTACACCTTC	CASSGGGTANYGYTF
TRBD1	TRBV14	NA	TRBJ2-5	TGTGCCAGCAGCCACCTAGGGGGCGGGTCTCAAGAGACCCAGTACTTC	CASSHLGGGSQETQYF
TRBD1	TRBV7-6	NA	TRBJ2-1	TGTGCCAGCAGCCTTGGACAGGCCTCCTACAATGAGCAGTTCTTC	CASSLGQASYNEQFF
NA	TRBV28	NA	TRBJ1-3	TGTGCCAGCAGTTTATTGGCAGGGGGAAACACCATATATTTT	CASSLLAGGNTIYF